This T cell receptor (beta chain) was captured in a study of blood T cell repertoires in COVID-19. About the study: The United States, Italy and Spain supplied acute and convalescent COVID-19 samples.

Enrolled during active infection, Seattle patients were then followed longitudinally. The germline V gene has CDR1 ENHRY and CDR2 SYGVKD. V was clipped by 2 bases and J by 3 bases; unmatched bases: 8. The CDR3 consists of 16 residues. TCRdb's table, derived via immunoSEQ multiplex PCR, lists solely in-frame clones and lacks some. In the table there are under 150,000 clones, around 85% of which are singletons. This clonotype was obtained from a woman aged 55-70 years with COVID-19, enrolled during active disease. The chain is built from TRBV10-3 and TRBJ1-2, with 8 nucleotides matching TRBD1. Material for sequencing was peripheral blood. The CDR3 bases are TGTGCCATCAGTGAGGCCCAGGGGGCGTCCTACTATGGCTACACCTTC. Protein sequence: CAISEAQGASYYGYTF.